This note documents a single TCR beta chain sequence. Authors' data handling: Estimates of nucleated cell counts were drawn from the amplification of reference gene primers. Data came from immunoSEQ multiplex PCR; TCRdb stores just in-frame clones and leaves some out. For V, J and clone size, that table is used; D and trimming come from the DNA. The sample records about 98,000 clones, 87% being singletons. The data were taken from a study of blood T cell repertoires in COVID-19. Across the whole study: Italy, Spain and the United States were the sources of the convalescent and acute COVID-19 samples.

It was during active infection that Seattle patients were enrolled and then longitudinally followed. The CDR3 length is 14 residues. Germline lookup yields CDR1 SGHNT and CDR2 YENEEA. V lost 0 bases and J lost 7, with 10 bases in between. Sequencing was carried out using peripheral blood. This clonotype was obtained from a woman between 45 and 60 years old with COVID-19, enrolled during active disease. The chain couples TRBV11-3 to TRBJ2-1; maybe TRBD2 (6 bases). The CDR3 here is CASSLDRAGNEQFF. For the CDR3, the DNA is TGTGCCAGCAGCTTAGATCGGGCGGGAAATGAGCAGTTCTTC.